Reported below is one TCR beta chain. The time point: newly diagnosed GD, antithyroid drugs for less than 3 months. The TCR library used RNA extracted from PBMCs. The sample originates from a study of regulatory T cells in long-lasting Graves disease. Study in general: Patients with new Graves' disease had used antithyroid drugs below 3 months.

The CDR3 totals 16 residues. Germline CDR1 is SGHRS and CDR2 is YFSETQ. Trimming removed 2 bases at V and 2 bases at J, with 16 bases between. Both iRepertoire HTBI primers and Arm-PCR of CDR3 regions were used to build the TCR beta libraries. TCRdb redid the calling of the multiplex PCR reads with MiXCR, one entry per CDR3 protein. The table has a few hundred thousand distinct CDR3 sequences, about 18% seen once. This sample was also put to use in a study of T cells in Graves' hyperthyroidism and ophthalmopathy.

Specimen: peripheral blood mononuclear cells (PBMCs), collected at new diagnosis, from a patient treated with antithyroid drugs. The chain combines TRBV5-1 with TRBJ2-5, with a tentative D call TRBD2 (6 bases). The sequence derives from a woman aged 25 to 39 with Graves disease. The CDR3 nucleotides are TGCGCCAGCAGCTTACCGGGACTGGGGCATCAAGAGACCCAGTACTTC. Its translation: CASSLPGLGHQETQYF.